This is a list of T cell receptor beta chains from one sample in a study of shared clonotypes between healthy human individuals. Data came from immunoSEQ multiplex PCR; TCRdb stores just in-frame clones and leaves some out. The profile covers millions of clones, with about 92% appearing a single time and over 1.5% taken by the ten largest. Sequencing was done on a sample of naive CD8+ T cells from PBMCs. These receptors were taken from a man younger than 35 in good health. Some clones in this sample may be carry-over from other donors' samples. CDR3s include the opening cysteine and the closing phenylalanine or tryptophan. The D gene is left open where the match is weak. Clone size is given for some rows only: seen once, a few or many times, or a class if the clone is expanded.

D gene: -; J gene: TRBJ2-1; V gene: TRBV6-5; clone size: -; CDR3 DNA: TGTGCCAGCAGTTTAGCCTCGTCCTACAATGAGCAGTTCTTC; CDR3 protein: CASSLASSYNEQFF
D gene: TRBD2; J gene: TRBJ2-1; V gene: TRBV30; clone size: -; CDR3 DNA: TGTGCCTGGAGCCTCTGGGCTAGCGGGATTACCGACAATGAGCAGTTCTTC; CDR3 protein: CAWSLWASGITDNEQFF
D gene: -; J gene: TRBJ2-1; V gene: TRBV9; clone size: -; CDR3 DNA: TGTGCCAGCAGCGAACCCCCTGAGCAGTTCTTC; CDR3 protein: CASSEPPEQFF
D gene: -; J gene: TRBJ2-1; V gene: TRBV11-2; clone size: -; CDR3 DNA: TGTGCCAGCAGCTTAGAAGCGGGCGCCTACAATGAGCAGTTCTTC; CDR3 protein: CASSLEAGAYNEQFF
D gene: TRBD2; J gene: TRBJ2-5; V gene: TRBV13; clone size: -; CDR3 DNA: TGTGCCAGCAGCTCACGCCTAGCGGTCCAAGAGACCCAGTACTTC; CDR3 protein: CASSSRLAVQETQYF
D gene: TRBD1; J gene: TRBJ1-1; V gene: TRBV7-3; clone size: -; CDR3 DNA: TGTGCCAGCAGCTCCCGACAGGGGGGACTCACTGAAGCTTTCTTT; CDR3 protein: CASSSRQGGLTEAFF
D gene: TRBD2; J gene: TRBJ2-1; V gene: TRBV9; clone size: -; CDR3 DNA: TGTGCCAGCAGCGCCCGACTAGCGGCACACAATGAGCAGTTCTTC; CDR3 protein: CASSARLAAHNEQFF
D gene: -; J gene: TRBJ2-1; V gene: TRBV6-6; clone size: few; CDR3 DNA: TGTGCCAGCAGCGACGTGGGTGGAGGGGCCTACAATGAGCAGTTCTTC; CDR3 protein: CASSDVGGGAYNEQFF
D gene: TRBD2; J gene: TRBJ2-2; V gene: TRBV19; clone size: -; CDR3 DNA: TGTGCCAGTAGTATAGGCCGCGGGAGGAGCACCGGGGAGCTGTTTTTT; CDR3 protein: CASSIGRGRSTGELFF
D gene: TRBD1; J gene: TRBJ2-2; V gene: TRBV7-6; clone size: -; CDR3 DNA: TGTGCCAGCAGCTCCCTCGGAGCAGGGGGCGCTTATACCGGGGAGCTGTTTTTT; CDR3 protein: CASSSLGAGGAYTGELFF
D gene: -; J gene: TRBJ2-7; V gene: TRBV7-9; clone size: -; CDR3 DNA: TGTGCCAGCAGCTTTCGAGCGTCGGAGGCTTACGAGCAGTACTTC; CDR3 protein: CASSFRASEAYEQYF
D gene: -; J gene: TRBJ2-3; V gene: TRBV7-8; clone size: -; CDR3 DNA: TGTGCCAGCAGCTTAGCCTCAATTAGCACAGATACGCAGTATTTT; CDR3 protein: CASSLASISTDTQYF
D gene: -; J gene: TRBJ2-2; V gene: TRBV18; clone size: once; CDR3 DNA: TGTGCCAGCTCACTCCCAGACAGGACCACCGCCGGGGAGCTGTTTTTT; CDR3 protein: CASSLPDRTTAGELFF
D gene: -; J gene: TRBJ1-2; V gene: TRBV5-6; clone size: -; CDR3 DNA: TGTGCCAGCAGCTTGGTGCCAAGCAACTATGGCTACACCTTC; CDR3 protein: CASSLVPSNYGYTF
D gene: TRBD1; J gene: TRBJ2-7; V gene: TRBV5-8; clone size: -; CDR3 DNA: TGTGCCAGCATCATCCGGGACAGGGGGCCCGAGCAGTACTTC; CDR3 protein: CASIIRDRGPEQYF
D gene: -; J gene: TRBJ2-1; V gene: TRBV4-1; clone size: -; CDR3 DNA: TGCGCCAGCAGCCACAGACTCCAATCCTACAATGAGCAGTTCTTC; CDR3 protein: CASSHRLQSYNEQFF
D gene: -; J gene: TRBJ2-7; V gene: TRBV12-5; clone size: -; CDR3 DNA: TGTGCTAGTGGTTTGCCCCGGGGGAGTTACTACGAGCAGTACTTC; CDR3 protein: CASGLPRGSYYEQYF
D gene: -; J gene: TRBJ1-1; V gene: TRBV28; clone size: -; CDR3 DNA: TGTGCCAGCAGATTCTCCGGGACTCACACTGAAGCTTTCTTT; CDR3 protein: CASRFSGTHTEAFF
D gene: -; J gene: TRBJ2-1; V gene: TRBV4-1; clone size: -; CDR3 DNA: TGCGCCAGCAGCCAAGAGGAAAGGGGCGAGCAGTTCTTC; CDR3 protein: CASSQEERGEQFF
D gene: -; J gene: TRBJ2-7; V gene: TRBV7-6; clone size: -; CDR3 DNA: TGTGCCAGCAGCTTAGTCGGAACGAGGGGACCCAGGGACGAGCAGTACTTC; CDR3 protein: CASSLVGTRGPRDEQYF
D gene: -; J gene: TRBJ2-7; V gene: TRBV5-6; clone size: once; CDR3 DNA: TGTGCCAGCAGTCGAACAGGGTACTACGAGCAGTACTTC; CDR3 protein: CASSRTGYYEQYF
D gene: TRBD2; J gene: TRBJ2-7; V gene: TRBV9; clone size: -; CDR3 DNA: TGTGCCAGCAGCGTAGCGCATAGCGGGACCTACGAGCAGTACTTC; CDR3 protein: CASSVAHSGTYEQYF
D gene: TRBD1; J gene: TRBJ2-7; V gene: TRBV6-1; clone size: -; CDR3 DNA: TGTGCCAGCAGTGAAGGGGGACAGCCTACCTACGAGCAGTACTTC; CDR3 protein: CASSEGGQPTYEQYF
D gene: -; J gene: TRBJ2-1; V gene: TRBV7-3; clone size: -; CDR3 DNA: TGTGCCAGCAGCTTGACTCCGGGACTCCGCTCCTACAATGAGCAGTTCTTC; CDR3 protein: CASSLTPGLRSYNEQFF
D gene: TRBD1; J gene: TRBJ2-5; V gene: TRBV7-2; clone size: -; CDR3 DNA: TGTGCCAGCAGCTTAAGACAGGGGGCTAAGGAGACCCAGTACTTC; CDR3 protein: CASSLRQGAKETQYF
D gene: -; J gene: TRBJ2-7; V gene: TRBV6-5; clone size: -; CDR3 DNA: TGTGCCAGCAGTTACAGGGAACGGTTCGAGCAGTACTTC; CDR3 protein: CASSYRERFEQYF
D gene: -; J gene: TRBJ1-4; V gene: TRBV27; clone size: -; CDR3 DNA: TGTGCCAGCACCGGGAGGGCCTACGAAAAACTGTTTTTT; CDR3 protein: CASTGRAYEKLFF
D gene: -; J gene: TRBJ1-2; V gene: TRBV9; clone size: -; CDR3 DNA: TGTGCCAGCAGCACCGGAGGTTTGTTGGGCTACACCTTC; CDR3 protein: CASSTGGLLGYTF
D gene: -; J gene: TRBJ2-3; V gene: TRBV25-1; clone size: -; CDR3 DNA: TGTGCCAGCAGGCGGGGCCCCACAGATACGCAGTATTTT; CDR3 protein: CASRRGPTDTQYF
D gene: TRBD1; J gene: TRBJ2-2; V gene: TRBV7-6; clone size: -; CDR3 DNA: TGTGCCAGCAGCTCTAGACAGGGTGGAGCCGGGGAGCTGTTTTTT; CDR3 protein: CASSSRQGGAGELFF
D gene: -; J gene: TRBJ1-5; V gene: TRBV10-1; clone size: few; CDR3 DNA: TGCGCCAGCAGTGATTCGGAGAGTGGTCAGCCCCAGCATTTT; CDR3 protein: CASSDSESGQPQHF
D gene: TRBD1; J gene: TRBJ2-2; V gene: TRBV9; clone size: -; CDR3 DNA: TGTGCCAGCAGTCCATGGGGACAGGGGAACACCGGGGAGCTGTTTTTT; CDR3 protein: CASSPWGQGNTGELFF
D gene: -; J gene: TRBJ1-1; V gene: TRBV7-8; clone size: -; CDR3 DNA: TGTGCCAGCATCGAGTGGACTGGGGGTACTGAAGCTTTCTTT; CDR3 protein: CASIEWTGGTEAFF
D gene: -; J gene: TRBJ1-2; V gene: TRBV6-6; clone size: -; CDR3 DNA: TGTGCCAGCAGACACTACAAGGGCAGGGGAGATGGCTACACCTTC; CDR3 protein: CASRHYKGRGDGYTF
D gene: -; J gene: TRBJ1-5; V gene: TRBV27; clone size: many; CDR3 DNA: TGTGCCAGCAGCACTCAAAATCAGCCCCAGCATTTT; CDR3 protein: CASSTQNQPQHF
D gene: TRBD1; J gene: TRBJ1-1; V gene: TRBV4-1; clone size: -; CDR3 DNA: TGCGCCAGCAGCCAGAAACACCGGGACAGGGGTTCTGAAGCTTTCTTT; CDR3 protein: CASSQKHRDRGSEAFF
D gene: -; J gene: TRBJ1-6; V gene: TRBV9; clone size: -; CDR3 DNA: TGTGCCAGCAGCGTATCTGGGGCTGGTTCACCCCTCCACTTT; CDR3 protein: CASSVSGAGSPLHF
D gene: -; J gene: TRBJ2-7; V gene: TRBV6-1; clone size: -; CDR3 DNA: TGTGCCAGCAGAATCGGACCCTTTGGGGCCTACGAGCAGTACTTC; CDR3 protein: CASRIGPFGAYEQYF
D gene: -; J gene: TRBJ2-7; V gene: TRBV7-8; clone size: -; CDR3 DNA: TGTGCCAGCAGCTTAGGTGTAAACAGAGACTACGAGCAGTACTTC; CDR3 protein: CASSLGVNRDYEQYF
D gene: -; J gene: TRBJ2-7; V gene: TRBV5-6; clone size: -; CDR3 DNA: TGTGCCAGCAGCTCGGACCGGGACGGACGGCAGTACTTC; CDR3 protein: CASSSDRDGRQYF
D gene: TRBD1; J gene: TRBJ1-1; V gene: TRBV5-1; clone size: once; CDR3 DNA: TGCGCCAGCAGTTATCAAACAGGGGGAGGGACTGAAGCTTTCTTT; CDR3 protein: CASSYQTGGGTEAFF
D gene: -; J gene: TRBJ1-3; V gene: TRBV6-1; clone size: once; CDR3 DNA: TGTGCCACCCAAGACACGCGCTCTGGAAACACCATATATTTT; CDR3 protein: CATQDTRSGNTIYF
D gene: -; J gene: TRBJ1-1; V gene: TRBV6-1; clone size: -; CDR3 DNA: TGTGCCAGCAGTGAATTAGCCGGGGGGCGGACTGAAGCTTTCTTT; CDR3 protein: CASSELAGGRTEAFF
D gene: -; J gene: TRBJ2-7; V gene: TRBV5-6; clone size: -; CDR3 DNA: TGTGCCAGCAGCTTCGGCGGCGGCACCTACGAGCAGTACTTC; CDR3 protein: CASSFGGGTYEQYF
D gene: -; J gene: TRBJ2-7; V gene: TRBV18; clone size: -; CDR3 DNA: TGTGCCAGCTCCCCTTGGGTTTCGGGTTACGAGCAGTACTTC; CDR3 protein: CASSPWVSGYEQYF
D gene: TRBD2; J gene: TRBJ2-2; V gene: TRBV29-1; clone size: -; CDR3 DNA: TGCAGCGTTGAAGAGATGGGCGGGAGGAACACCGGGGAGCTGTTTTTT; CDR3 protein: CSVEEMGGRNTGELFF
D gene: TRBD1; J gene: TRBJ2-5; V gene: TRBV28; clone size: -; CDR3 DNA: TGTGCCAGCAGTTTGGAGCAGGGGGTGTGGGAGACCCAGTACTTC; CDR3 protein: CASSLEQGVWETQYF
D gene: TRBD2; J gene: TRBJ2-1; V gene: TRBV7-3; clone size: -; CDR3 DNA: TGTGCCAGCAGCCCTCACCCCGCCCTAGCGGGGGGATTAGACAATGAGCAGTTCTTC; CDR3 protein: CASSPHPALAGGLDNEQFF
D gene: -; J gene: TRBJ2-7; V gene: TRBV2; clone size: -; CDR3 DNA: TGTGCCAGCAGTGAAGGGCTGGGGACCTCCTACGAGCAGTACTTC; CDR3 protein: CASSEGLGTSYEQYF